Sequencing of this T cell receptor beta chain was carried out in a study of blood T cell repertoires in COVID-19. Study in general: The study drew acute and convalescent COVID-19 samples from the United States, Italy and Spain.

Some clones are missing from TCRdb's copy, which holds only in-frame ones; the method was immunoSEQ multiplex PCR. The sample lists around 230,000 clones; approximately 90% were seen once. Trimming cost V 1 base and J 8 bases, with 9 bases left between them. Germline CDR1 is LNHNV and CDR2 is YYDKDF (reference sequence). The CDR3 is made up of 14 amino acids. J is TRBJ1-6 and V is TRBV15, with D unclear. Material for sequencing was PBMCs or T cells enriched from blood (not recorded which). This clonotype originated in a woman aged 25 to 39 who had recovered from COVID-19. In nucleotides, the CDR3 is TGTGCCACCAGCAGAGCACGAGAGTATTCACCCCTCCACTTT. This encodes CATSRAREYSPLHF. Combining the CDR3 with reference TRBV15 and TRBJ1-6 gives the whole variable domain DAMVIQNPRYQVTQFGKPVTLSCSQTLNHNVMYWYQQKSSQAPKLLFHYYDKDFNNEADTPDNFQSRRPNTSFCFLDIRSPGLGDTAMYLCATSRAREYSPLHFGNGTRLTVT.